This T cell receptor beta chain was documented in a study of CD8+ T cells in alopecia areata. Study results and caveats: Scalp specimens additionally yield sequences from normal skin's resident alphabeta T cells.

CDR1 and CDR2 from the germline V gene are SEHNR and FQNEAQ (reference sequence). The ends lost 4 bases at V and 2 bases at J; junction bases unmatched: 8. The CDR3 has 16 residues. RNA extraction and reverse transcription yielded cDNA as sequencing template. The table came from immunoSEQ multiplex PCR; TCRdb's copy has only in-frame clones and leaves some out. The sample has about 110,000 clones, around 59% seen once. Worth noting for this clone: The antigen is not known.

Sequencing used CD8+ T cells sorted from blood. This TCR was recovered from a human donor in good health. The rearrangement uses TRBV7-9 and TRBJ2-5; 9 nucleotides match TRBD1. CDR3 amino acids: CASSSLDGTGQETQYF. For the CDR3, the DNA is TGTGCCAGCAGCTCACTTGACGGGACAGGGCAAGAGACCCAGTACTTC.